The 21 T cell receptor beta chains given below trace back to one sample, sequenced in a study of blood T cell repertoires in COVID-19. The protocol was immunoSEQ multiplex PCR, while the TCRdb copy is restricted to in-frame clones and leaves out a portion. This sample carries tens of thousands of clones, around three quarters of them seen once, and the ten largest clones take around 27%. The material sequenced was peripheral blood. These TCRs come from a woman of 80 years or more with active or convalescent COVID-19.

This chain joins TRBV5-1 and TRBJ2-1, with 7 nucleotides matching TRBD1. Germline loops: CDR1 SGHRS, CDR2 YFSETQ. This CDR3 contains 14 residues. V lost 4 bases to trimming and J lost 4 bases; unmatched junction nucleotides: 5. CDR3 protein: CASSLGQDYNEQFF. The CDR3 nucleotides read TGCGCCAGCAGCCTTGGACAGGATTACAATGAGCAGTTCTTC.

The CDR3 sequence: CASRPGQGDTEAFF. DNA for the CDR3: TGTGCCAGCAGGCCGGGACAGGGTGACACTGAAGCTTTCTTT. This chain uses TRBV9 with TRBJ1-1, with 9 bases lining up with TRBD1. The CDR3 runs 14 residues. The V segment lost 5 bases and the J segment 3 bases; nucleotides outside the gene matches: 5. Germline lookup yields CDR1 SGDLS and CDR2 YYNGEE.

With respect to this clone: Distinct nucleotide sequences in the sample also encode this CDR3. The rearrangement joins TRBV6-2 or TRBV6-3 to TRBJ2-7; tentatively, D is TRBD1 (6 bases). V lost 3 bases, J lost 0 bases, and 12 bases lay in between. CDR1 and CDR2 (germline): MNHEY, SVGEGT. This CDR3 has 15 amino acids. CDR3 nucleotide sequence: TGTGCCAGCAGTTATGGACGACAGGACTCCTACGAGCAGTACTTC. Translation: CASSYGRQDSYEQYF.

The chain employs TRBV5-6 and TRBJ2-1, with 7 bases identical to TRBD1. The ends lost 3 bases at V and 6 bases at J; junction bases unmatched: 3. This CDR3 is 13 amino acids long. Germline-derived CDR1 and CDR2 are SGHDT and YYEEEE. The CDR3 DNA reads TGTGCCAGCAGCTGGGACAGTCCCAATGAGCAGTTCTTC. Protein sequence: CASSWDSPNEQFF.

Only a few counts were recorded for this clone. This rearrangement joins TRBV9 to TRBJ2-2; 7 bases agree with TRBD1. V lost 1 base to trimming and J lost 3 bases; unmatched junction nucleotides: 3. Germline CDR1 is SGDLS and CDR2 is YYNGEE. The CDR3 is 15 residues long. CDR3 residues: CASSVRDRDTGELFF. The CDR3 DNA reads TGTGCCAGCAGCGTAAGGGACAGAGACACCGGGGAGCTGTTTTTT.

The chain has TRBV24-1 and TRBJ1-5; the D is unclear. CDR1 and CDR2 from the germline V gene are KGHDR and SFDVKD. This CDR3 has 14 residues. The germline V and J ends were trimmed by 3 bases and 2 bases, with 7 bases remaining between them. The CDR3 reads CATSDRLGNQPQHF. The CDR3 DNA sequence: TGTGCCACCAGTGATCGGCTAGGCAATCAGCCCCAGCATTTT.

In its sample, this clone was seen once. This chain connects TRBV28 to TRBJ2-7; 7 bases line up with TRBD2. CDR1 is MDHEN and CDR2 is SYDVKM in the germline V gene. J gave up 3 bases and V 8 bases, and 10 bases lay outside the gene matches. The CDR3 has 14 residues. CDR3 coding DNA: TGTGCCAGCCGACCCGGGGGGTCGGGCTACGAGCAGTACTTC. Translated, it gives CASRPGGSGYEQYF.

The chain uses TRBV6-5 and TRBJ1-2, with 8 bases lining up with TRBD1. Germline values: CDR1 MNHEY, CDR2 SVGAGI. This CDR3 contains 14 residues. Unmatched junction bases numbered 5, after V lost 4 bases and J lost 4 bases. The CDR3: CASSFGQGGYGYTF. The CDR3 DNA sequence: TGTGCCAGCAGTTTTGGACAGGGAGGCTATGGCTACACCTTC.

Only one count was recorded for this clone. The CDR3 DNA follows: TGTGCCAGCAGCTCGGACTCGAACACTGAAGCTTTCTTT. The encoded protein is CASSSDSNTEAFF. This rearrangement joins TRBV12-3 or TRBV12-4 to TRBJ1-1; D ambiguous. V lost 6 bases and J lost 1, with 9 bases in between. This CDR3 contains 13 residues.

J is TRBJ2-7 and V is TRBV2, with 7 positions matching TRBD2. Germline trimming cut 8 bases from V and 6 bases from J; bases unmatched to any gene: 7. The CDR3 contains 12 residues. Germline lookup yields CDR1 SNHLY and CDR2 FYNNEI. CDR3 sequence: CASGGDLFEQYF. The CDR3, as DNA: TGTGCCAGCGGGGGGGACCTCTTCGAGCAGTACTTC.

This clone has just a few counts. V usage is TRBV6-2 or TRBV6-3 and J usage is TRBJ2-7; D may be TRBD1 (6 bases). V lost 5 bases and J 2 bases, leaving 13 bases between the germline ends. Germline V gives CDR1 MNHEY, CDR2 SVGEGT. This CDR3 is 14 amino acids long. The DNA of the CDR3 is TGTGCCAGCAGTCTAGGGACACCGACCTACGAGCAGTACTTC. Translation: CASSLGTPTYEQYF.

This clone showed up just a few times. This CDR3 reads CASSLTGPGNTIYF. CDR3 DNA sequence: TGTGCCAGCAGCCTGACAGGTCCCGGAAACACCATATATTTT. This chain joins TRBV11-2 and TRBJ1-3; D is possibly TRBD1 (6 bases). The CDR3 consists of 14 residues. Between the trimmed V and J ends, which lost 5 bases and 4 bases, there was a span of 12 bases. CDR1 is SGHAT, CDR2 FQNNGV, per germline.

The count of this clone is one. CDR3 bases: TGTGCCAGCAGCTTAGACCCGGGTTCGCGCTATGGCTACACCTTC. This encodes CASSLDPGSRYGYTF. V usage is TRBV11-2 and J usage is TRBJ1-2; D not certain. The CDR3 sequence is 15 residues long. V was trimmed by 0 bases and J by 4 bases, leaving 12 bases between them. Germline assignment: CDR1 SGHAT and CDR2 FQNNGV.

The chain joins TRBV7-3 to TRBJ2-5; 8 bases are shared with TRBD2. Per the germline V gene, CDR1 is SGHTA and CDR2 is FQGTGA. This CDR3 has 16 residues. Losses at the gene ends were 4 bases for V and 0 bases for J; bases not matched to a gene: 7. CDR3 loop: CASSSRAGGDQETQYF. The CDR3 DNA sequence: TGTGCCAGCAGCTCTCGCGCGGGGGGAGACCAAGAGACCCAGTACTTC.

The chain is built from TRBV7-6 and TRBJ2-7, with TRBD1 matching 9 bases. CDR1 and CDR2 (germline): SGHVS, FNYEAQ. The CDR3 is 14 residues long. V gave up 5 bases and J gave up 4 bases; unmatched junction bases: 6. The CDR3 DNA is TGTGCCAGCAGCGCGGGACAGGGCGGATACGAGCAGTACTTC. This gives the protein CASSAGQGGYEQYF.

Comment on this clone: One end of the junction does not line up with germline, which may come from a read error. The V gene is TRBV7-7, the J gene TRBJ2-5; 8 bases map to TRBD1. From germline, CDR1 is SSHAT and CDR2 FNYEAQ (reference sequence). The CDR3 has 17 amino acids. The CDR3 sequence is CASSLGGTGGLEETQYF. The DNA of the CDR3 is TGTGCTAGCAGCTTAGGGGGGACAGGAGGTCTCGAGGAGACCCAGTACTTC.

The V and J genes are TRBV5-4 and TRBJ1-1, with a possible D match to TRBD1 (5 bases). V lost 1 base, J lost 1 base, and 11 bases lay in between. Germline CDR1 and CDR2: SGHNT and YYREEE (reference sequence). The length of the CDR3 is 15 residues. The CDR3 coding sequence is TGTGCCAGCAGCTTGTCCCGGACACCGAACACTGAAGCTTTCTTT. Protein sequence: CASSLSRTPNTEAFF.

The J gene is TRBJ2-7, the V gene TRBV5-6, with 7 bases aligning to TRBD2. The CDR3 runs 14 residues. J lost 1 base, V lost 1 base, and 2 bases had no gene match. Germline loops: CDR1 SGHDT, CDR2 YYEEEE. CDR3 sequence reads: CASSLNGRSYEQYF. The CDR3 region has the DNA TGTGCCAGCAGCTTGAACGGGAGGTCCTACGAGCAGTACTTC.

The chain links TRBV7-6 to TRBJ2-2, with 10 bases lining up with TRBD1. J gave up 0 bases and V 6 bases, and 1 base lay outside the gene matches. Germline V gene sequence: CDR1 SGHVS, CDR2 FNYEAQ. This CDR3 comprises 15 residues. This CDR3 is CASRGTGANTGELFF. The CDR3 DNA follows: TGTGCCAGCAGAGGGACAGGGGCGAACACCGGGGAGCTGTTTTTT.

The CDR3 spells CASSLIGQGISDEQFF. The CDR3 DNA reads TGTGCCAGCAGCTTAATAGGACAGGGGATATCCGATGAGCAGTTCTTC. The chain employs TRBV5-5 and TRBJ2-1, with TRBD1 matching 9 bases. The CDR3 covers 16 residues. Losses at the gene ends were 2 bases for V and 8 bases for J; bases not matched to a gene: 11. The V gene's germline CDR1 is SGHKS and CDR2 YYEKEE (reference sequence). The whole variable domain, filled in from reference TRBV5-5 and TRBJ2-1, reads DAGVTQSPTHLIKTRGQQVTLRCSPISGHKSVSWYQQVLGQGPQFIFQYYEKEERGRGNFPDRFSARQFPNYSSELNVNALLLGDSALYLCASSLIGQGISDEQFFGPGTRLTVL.

By proportion, this clone is medium-sized. The genes are TRBV6-5 and TRBJ2-7; 10 positions agree with TRBD2. CDR3 size: 14 residues. Per germline, CDR1 MNHEY and CDR2 SVGAGI. V shed 6 bases, J shed 3 bases, and the junction held 5 bases outside the gene matches. Here the CDR3 reads CASRLAGASYEQYF. Here the CDR3 DNA reads TGTGCCAGCAGGCTAGCGGGGGCCAGCTACGAGCAGTACTTC.